A selection of T cell receptor beta chains follows, all from one sample in a study of cytomegalovirus exposure and HLA in healthy donors. Data came from immunoSEQ multiplex PCR; TCRdb stores just in-frame clones and leaves some out. The sample contains around 100,000 clones, roughly two thirds of which appear only once. Sequencing was carried out using PBMCs. The receptor source for this set is a man aged 35-49 years in good health and CMV-seronegative. CDR3s include the opening cysteine and the closing phenylalanine or tryptophan. D genes are given only for firm matches. Clone size, where shown, is once, few, many, or a class for clones that have expanded.

V,size,D,J,CDR3,DNA
TRBV6-1,few,-,TRBJ2-1,CASSTSSYNEQFF,TGTGCCAGCAGTACGAGCTCCTACAATGAGCAGTTCTTC
TRBV4-3,-,-,TRBJ2-7,CASSQEQDTISYEQYF,TGCGCCAGCAGCCAAGAACAGGACACCATCTCCTACGAGCAGTACTTC
TRBV5-6,few,-,TRBJ1-1,CASRQMNTEAFF,TGTGCCAGCAGGCAGATGAACACTGAAGCTTTCTTT
TRBV9,-,-,TRBJ2-7,CASSGSYEASSYEQYF,TGTGCCAGCAGCGGCTCCTATGAGGCTAGCTCCTACGAGCAGTACTTC
TRBV4-1,-,-,TRBJ1-2,CASSSLPRQAANYGYTF,TGCGCCAGCAGCTCTTTGCCTCGACAGGCCGCTAACTATGGCTACACCTTC
TRBV4-2,-,-,TRBJ1-4,CASSQVGGKLFF,TGTGCCAGCAGCCAAGTGGGGGGAAAACTGTTTTTT
TRBV4-1,-,-,TRBJ2-1,CASSQVKLYNEQFF,TGCGCCAGCAGCCAGGTTAAGCTCTACAATGAGCAGTTCTTC
TRBV6-6,once,TRBD1,TRBJ2-1,CASSTRTGGVEFF,TGTGCCAGCAGTACAAGGACAGGGGGCGTGGAGTTCTTC
TRBV4-3,-,TRBD1,TRBJ1-2,CASSQDSGQGLSGYGYTF,TGCGCCAGCAGCCAAGATAGCGGACAGGGGCTCTCTGGCTATGGCTACACCTTC
TRBV11-2,-,-,TRBJ2-5,CASSLLAGRGETQYF,TGTGCCAGCAGCTTATTGGCGGGGCGTGGGGAGACCCAGTACTTC
TRBV5-1,-,TRBD2,TRBJ2-7,CASSLATSGGLYEQYF,TGCGCCAGCAGCTTGGCTACTAGCGGGGGACTCTACGAGCAGTACTTC
TRBV29-1,-,-,TRBJ1-2,CSVLTGSTTGYTF,TGCAGCGTGCTGACGGGGAGTACCACTGGCTACACCTTC
TRBV15,-,-,TRBJ2-7,CATSHPQEGRYEQYF,TGTGCCACCAGCCATCCACAGGAGGGACGCTACGAGCAGTACTTC
TRBV6-5,-,TRBD1,TRBJ1-2,CASRPTRTGHYGYTF,TGTGCCAGCAGACCCACCCGGACAGGACATTATGGCTACACCTTC
TRBV7-3,-,-,TRBJ2-3,CASSLSVSNTDTQYF,TGTGCCAGCAGCTTAAGCGTGTCTAACACAGATACGCAGTATTTT
TRBV2,-,TRBD2,TRBJ2-3,CASNYRLATATDTQYF,TGTGCCAGCAACTACAGACTAGCCACGGCAACGGATACGCAGTATTTT
TRBV11-1,-,TRBD2,TRBJ2-3,CASFQGPGRGGTDTQYF,TGTGCCAGCTTCCAGGGACCGGGTCGGGGGGGCACAGATACGCAGTATTTT
TRBV2,-,TRBD1,TRBJ2-7,CASGTGSYEQYF,TGTGCCAGCGGGACAGGGTCCTACGAGCAGTACTTC
TRBV4-1,-,TRBD1,TRBJ1-3,CASSRQGTTTSGNTIYF,TGCGCCAGCAGCCGACAGGGGACTACAACATCTGGAAACACCATATATTTT
TRBV4-2,-,-,TRBJ1-3,CASSQARGRDRTGNTIYF,TGTGCCAGCAGCCAAGCTAGGGGCCGTGACAGAACTGGAAACACCATATATTTT
TRBV15,-,-,TRBJ1-2,CATSRVWSWGDYGYTF,TGTGCCACCAGCAGAGTCTGGTCCTGGGGGGACTATGGCTACACCTTC
TRBV27,-,-,TRBJ2-1,CASSPYLSSYNEQFF,TGTGCCAGCTCACCCTATCTGAGCTCCTACAATGAGCAGTTCTTC
TRBV13,once,TRBD1,TRBJ2-7,CASSPRRTGGSWYEQYF,TGTGCCAGCAGCCCCAGACGGACAGGGGGTTCGTGGTACGAGCAGTACTTC
TRBV6-6,-,-,TRBJ1-2,CASSYGPNYGYTF,TGTGCCAGCAGTTACGGCCCCAACTATGGCTACACCTTC
TRBV5-4,-,-,TRBJ1-3,CASSSLEANSGNTIYF,TGTGCCAGCAGCTCCCTCGAGGCCAACTCTGGAAACACCATATATTTT
TRBV7-2,few,-,TRBJ2-7,CASSQAIGSYEQYF,TGTGCCAGCAGCCAGGCTATCGGCTCCTACGAGCAGTACTTC
TRBV4-1,-,-,TRBJ2-3,CASSQVAYTDTQYF,TGCGCCAGCAGCCAAGTAGCGTACACAGATACGCAGTATTTT
TRBV7-2,few,TRBD2,TRBJ2-7,CASSLVAGGSYEQYF,TGTGCCAGCAGCTTAGTAGCGGGGGGCTCCTACGAGCAGTACTTC
TRBV13,-,TRBD2,TRBJ2-4,CASSLAGGTKNIQYF,TGTGCCAGCAGCTTAGCGGGGGGGACCAAAAACATTCAGTACTTC
TRBV7-6,-,-,TRBJ2-2,CASSLQTGELFF,TGTGCCAGCAGCTTACAAACCGGGGAGCTGTTTTTT
TRBV15,-,-,TRBJ2-7,CATSTGFYEQYF,TGTGCCACCAGTACAGGTTTCTACGAGCAGTACTTC
TRBV6-5,-,TRBD1,TRBJ2-1,CAGSYSTGEEFNEQFF,TGTGCCGGCAGTTACTCGACAGGGGAAGAGTTCAATGAGCAGTTCTTC
TRBV2,-,-,TRBJ2-5,CATGDGTPETQYF,TGCGCAACGGGGGACGGCACCCCAGAGACCCAGTACTTC
TRBV7-9,few,TRBD2,TRBJ2-5,CASSYISGGSETQYF,TGTGCCAGCAGCTACATAAGCGGGGGGTCAGAGACCCAGTACTTC
TRBV19,few,-,TRBJ1-4,CASSLLQSNEKLFF,TGTGCCAGTAGTCTCTTGCAGTCCAATGAAAAACTGTTTTTT
TRBV7-2,-,-,TRBJ2-7,CASSLGGGVDYEQYF,TGTGCCAGCAGCTTAGGCGGAGGGGTGGACTACGAGCAGTACTTC
TRBV7-3,few,-,TRBJ1-1,CASSIGHSGEAFF,TGTGCCAGCAGCATAGGACACAGTGGTGAAGCTTTCTTT
TRBV5-4,-,-,TRBJ2-7,CASSTGQSYEQYF,TGTGCCAGCAGCACGGGACAATCCTACGAGCAGTACTTC
TRBV4-3,-,-,TRBJ2-7,CASSQSRDSYEQYF,TGCGCCAGCAGCCAATCGCGGGACAGCTACGAGCAGTACTTC
TRBV18,-,-,TRBJ1-1,CASSPFRAENEAFF,TGTGCCAGCTCACCGTTCAGGGCAGAAAATGAAGCTTTCTTT
TRBV12-5,-,TRBD2,TRBJ2-7,CASGLVPGRARSYEQYF,TGTGCTAGTGGTTTGGTACCGGGGAGGGCCCGGTCCTACGAGCAGTACTTC
TRBV9,-,-,TRBJ1-1,CASSVEGGYTEAFF,TGTGCCAGCAGCGTAGAGGGAGGGTACACTGAAGCTTTCTTT
TRBV15,-,-,TRBJ2-2,CATSIGAWGGELFF,TGTGCCACCAGCATAGGGGCATGGGGCGGGGAGCTGTTTTTT
TRBV4-2,-,TRBD2,TRBJ2-3,CASSRGLAGALTDTQYF,TGTGCCAGCAGCCGGGGACTAGCGGGGGCCCTCACAGATACGCAGTATTTT
TRBV7-2,-,TRBD1,TRBJ2-2,CASRGTGNTGELFF,TGTGCCAGCCGCGGGACAGGGAACACCGGGGAGCTGTTTTTT
TRBV7-9,-,TRBD1,TRBJ1-1,CASSQGEWDTEAFF,TGTGCCAGCAGCCAGGGGGAGTGGGACACTGAAGCTTTCTTT
TRBV2,-,-,TRBJ2-7,CASSDNISYEQYF,TGTGCCAGCAGTGACAACATCTCCTACGAGCAGTACTTC
TRBV2,-,-,TRBJ2-1,CASVDNEDSVSWNEQFF,TGTGCCAGCGTGGATAATGAGGACAGTGTCTCCTGGAATGAGCAGTTCTTC
TRBV28,-,TRBD1,TRBJ2-4,CASSPTDRGIQYF,TGTGCCAGCAGTCCGACGGACAGGGGAATTCAGTACTTC
TRBV19,-,-,TRBJ1-2,CASTPRDIPGYTF,TGTGCCAGTACCCCCCGGGACATTCCCGGCTACACCTTC
TRBV5-4,-,TRBD2,TRBJ2-4,CASSYGWGLGNIQYF,TGTGCCAGCAGCTATGGGTGGGGACTAGGAAACATTCAGTACTTC